Here is one T cell receptor beta chain with its context. The method was immunoSEQ multiplex PCR; TCRdb's version includes in-frame clones alone and lacks a portion of them. Of 230,000 or so clones in the sample, roughly 88% were seen once. This sample stems from a study of blood T cell repertoires in COVID-19. Germline V gene data show CDR1 as LNHDA and CDR2 as SQIVND (reference sequence). The CDR3 has 16 amino acids. The V gene lost 3 bases and the J gene lost 4 bases, with 16 bases spanning the gap. V gene TRBV19 combines with J gene TRBJ2-1; weak D call: TRBD1 (6 bases). Sequencing used PBMCs or T cells enriched from blood (not recorded which). The TCR comes from a woman aged 40-49 years with acute COVID-19. The CDR3 here is CASSMGTTGRYNEQFF. CDR3 in DNA: TGTGCCAGTAGTATGGGCACGACAGGCCGATACAATGAGCAGTTCTTC.